A single TCR beta chain is shown here with its context. The sample belongs to a study of preoperative IRX-2 immunotherapy in early breast cancer. In germline, CDR1 is ENHRY, CDR2 SYGVKD. The CDR3 consists of 14 residues. Losses at the gene ends were 6 bases for V and 3 bases for J; bases not matched to a gene: 8. Profiling relied on immunoSEQ multiplex PCR, and the TCRdb table lists in-frame clones only, not all of them. The top ten clones hold roughly 15% of a sample with 20,000 to 25,000 clones, around 95% of them seen once. Treatment noted: preoperative locoregional IRX-2 cytokine immunotherapy. Patients received preoperative, locoregional IRX-2 cytokine immunotherapy in a phase Ib study.

The gene calls are TRBV10-3 and TRBJ2-7; 7 nucleotides line up with TRBD2. The source is a human donor with breast cancer. This specimen consisted of tumor tissue, obtained after IRX-2 immunotherapy. The CDR3 coding sequence is TGTGCCATCAGCGGGGAGGGGAACTACTACGAGCAGTACTTC. Translating it yields CAISGEGNYYEQYF.